The clone carrying this TCR beta chain was picked up a small number of times. As yet, its antigen is unknown. The CDR3 length is 16 residues. Unmatched junction bases numbered 7, after V lost 0 bases and J lost 0 bases. Germline loops: CDR1 DFQATT, CDR2 SNEGSKA (reference sequence). The data are from a study of post-analysis software for immune sequencing data. TCR beta libraries were prepared from cDNA with unique molecular identifiers. MiXCR was run by TCRdb on the PCR reads, yielding one entry per CDR3 protein. Of about 540,000 distinct CDR3 sequences in the sample, around 36% are singletons; the top ten hold 4.5% to 7.5%. Study-wide results and limits: A handful of TRBV segments were significantly more frequent in patients than in controls. TRBV5-6, TRBV5-1 and TRBV20-1 were among these segments.

Sequencing was carried out using blood. This receptor was obtained from a girl under 18 with multiple sclerosis. The rearrangement uses TRBV20-1 and TRBJ2-5; 7 positions agree with TRBD2. DNA of the CDR3: TGCAGTGCTAGAGATGGAGGACTAGTGAACCAAGAGACCCAGTACTTC. Translated: CSARDGGLVNQETQYF.